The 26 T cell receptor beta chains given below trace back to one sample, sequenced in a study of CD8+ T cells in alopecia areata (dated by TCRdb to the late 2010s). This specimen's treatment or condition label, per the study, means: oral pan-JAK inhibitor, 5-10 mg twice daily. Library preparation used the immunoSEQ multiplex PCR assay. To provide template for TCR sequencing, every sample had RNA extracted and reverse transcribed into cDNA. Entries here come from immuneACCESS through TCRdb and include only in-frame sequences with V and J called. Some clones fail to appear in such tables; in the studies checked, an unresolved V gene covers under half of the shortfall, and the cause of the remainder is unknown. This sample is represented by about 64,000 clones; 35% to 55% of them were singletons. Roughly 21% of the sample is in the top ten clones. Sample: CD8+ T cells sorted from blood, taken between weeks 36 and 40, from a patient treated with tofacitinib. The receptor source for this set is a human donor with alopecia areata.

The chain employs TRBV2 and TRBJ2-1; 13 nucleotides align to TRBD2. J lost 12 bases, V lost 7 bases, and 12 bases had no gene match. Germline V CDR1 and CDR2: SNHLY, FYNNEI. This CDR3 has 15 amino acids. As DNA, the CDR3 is TGTGCCAGCATGTTACCGGGACTAGCGGGATCATGGCAGTTCTTC. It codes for CASMLPGLAGSWQFF.

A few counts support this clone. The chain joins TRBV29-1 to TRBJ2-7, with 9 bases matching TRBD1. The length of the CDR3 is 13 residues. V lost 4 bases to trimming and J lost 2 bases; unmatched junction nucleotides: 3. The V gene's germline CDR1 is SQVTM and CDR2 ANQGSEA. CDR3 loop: CSVVGQGTYEQYF. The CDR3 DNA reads TGCAGCGTTGTGGGACAGGGTACCTACGAGCAGTACTTC.

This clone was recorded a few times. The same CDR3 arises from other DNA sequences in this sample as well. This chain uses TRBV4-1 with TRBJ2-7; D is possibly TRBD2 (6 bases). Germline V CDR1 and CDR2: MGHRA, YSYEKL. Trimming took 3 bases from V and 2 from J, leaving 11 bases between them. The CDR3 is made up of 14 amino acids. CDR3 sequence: CASSQEPGAYEQYF. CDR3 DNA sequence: TGCGCCAGCAGCCAGGAGCCGGGGGCCTACGAGCAGTACTTC.

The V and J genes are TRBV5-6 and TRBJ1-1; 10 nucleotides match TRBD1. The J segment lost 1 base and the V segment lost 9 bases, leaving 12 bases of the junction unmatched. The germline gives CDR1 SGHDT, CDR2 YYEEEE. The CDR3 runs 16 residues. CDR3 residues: CATEVRDRGPNTEAFF. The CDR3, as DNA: TGTGCCACCGAAGTTCGGGACAGGGGACCGAACACTGAAGCTTTCTTT.

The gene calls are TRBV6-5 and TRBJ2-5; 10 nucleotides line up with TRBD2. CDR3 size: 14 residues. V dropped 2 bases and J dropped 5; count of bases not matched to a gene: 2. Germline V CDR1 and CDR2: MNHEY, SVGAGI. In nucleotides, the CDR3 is TGTGCCAGCAGTTACACTAGCGGGGCTGAGACCCAGTACTTC. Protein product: CASSYTSGAETQYF.

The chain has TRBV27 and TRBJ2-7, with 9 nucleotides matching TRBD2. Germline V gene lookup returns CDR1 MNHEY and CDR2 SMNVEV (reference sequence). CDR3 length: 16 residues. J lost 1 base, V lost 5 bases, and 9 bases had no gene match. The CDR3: CASSPRGGRVSYEQYF. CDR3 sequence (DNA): TGTGCCAGCAGTCCCCGGGGCGGGAGGGTATCCTACGAGCAGTACTTC.

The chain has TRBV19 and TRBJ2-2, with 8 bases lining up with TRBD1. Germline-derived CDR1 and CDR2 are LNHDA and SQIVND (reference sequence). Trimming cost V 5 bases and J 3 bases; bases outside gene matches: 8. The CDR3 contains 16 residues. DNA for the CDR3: TGTGCCAGTAGTCCCCGCAGGGGGCGCGACACCGGGGAGCTGTTTTTT. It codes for CASSPRRGRDTGELFF.

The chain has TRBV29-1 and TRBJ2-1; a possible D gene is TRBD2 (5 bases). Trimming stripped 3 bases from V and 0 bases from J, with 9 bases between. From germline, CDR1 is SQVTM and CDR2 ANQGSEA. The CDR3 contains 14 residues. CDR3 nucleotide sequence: TGCAGCGTTGATCAGCGGAACTCCTACAATGAGCAGTTCTTC. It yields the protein CSVDQRNSYNEQFF.

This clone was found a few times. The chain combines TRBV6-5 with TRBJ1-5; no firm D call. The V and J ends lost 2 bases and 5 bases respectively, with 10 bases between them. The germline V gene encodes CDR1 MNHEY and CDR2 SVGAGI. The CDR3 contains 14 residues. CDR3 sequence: CASSYKGGYQPQHF. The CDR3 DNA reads TGTGCCAGCAGTTACAAAGGCGGTTATCAGCCCCAGCATTTT.

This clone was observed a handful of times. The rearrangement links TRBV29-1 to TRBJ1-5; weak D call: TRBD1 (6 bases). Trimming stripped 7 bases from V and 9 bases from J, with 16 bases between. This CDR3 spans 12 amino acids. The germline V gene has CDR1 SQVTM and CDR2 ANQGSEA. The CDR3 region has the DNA TGCAGCGGTGGGACACCCGCAGGGCCCCAGCATTTT. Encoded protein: CSGGTPAGPQHF.

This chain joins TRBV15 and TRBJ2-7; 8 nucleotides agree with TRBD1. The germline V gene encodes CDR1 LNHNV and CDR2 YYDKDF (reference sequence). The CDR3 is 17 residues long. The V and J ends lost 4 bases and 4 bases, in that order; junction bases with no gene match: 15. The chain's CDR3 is CATSIRSGQGGSYEQYF. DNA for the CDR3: TGTGCCACCAGCATCAGGTCCGGACAGGGTGGGAGTTACGAGCAGTACTTC.

In DNA, the CDR3 is TGCAGCGTTGAAGGGTCCAGACAGGGGCGGTTTCAAGAGACCCAGTACTTC. Translation: CSVEGSRQGRFQETQYF. The chain links TRBV29-1 to TRBJ2-5; TRBD1 aligns across 8 bases. The V gene end was trimmed by 1 base and the J gene end by 2 bases; junction bases not matched to a gene: 12. Germline CDR1 SQVTM, CDR2 ANQGSEA. CDR3 length equals 17 residues.

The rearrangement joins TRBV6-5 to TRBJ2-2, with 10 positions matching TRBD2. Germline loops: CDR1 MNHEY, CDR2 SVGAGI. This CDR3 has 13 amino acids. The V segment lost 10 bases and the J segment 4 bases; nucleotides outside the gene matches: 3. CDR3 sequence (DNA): TGTGCCACGGGACTAGCGCGCACCGGGGAGCTGTTTTTT. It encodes CATGLARTGELFF.

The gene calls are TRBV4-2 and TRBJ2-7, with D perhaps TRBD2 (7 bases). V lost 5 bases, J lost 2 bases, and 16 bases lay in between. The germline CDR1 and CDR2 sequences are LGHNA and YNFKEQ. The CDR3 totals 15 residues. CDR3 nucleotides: TGTGCCAGCAGCTATCGGGTGGGGGGGCCCTACGAGCAGTACTTC. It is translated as CASSYRVGGPYEQYF.

Written as DNA, the CDR3 is TGCGCCAGCAGCCAAGGAGGGACAGGCCAATTAAATGGCTACACCTTC. Its protein is CASSQGGTGQLNGYTF. The chain combines TRBV4-1 with TRBJ1-2; TRBD1 matches at 8 bases. Unmatched junction bases numbered 10, after V lost 1 base and J lost 6 bases. The CDR3 is 16 residues long. The germline V gene encodes CDR1 MGHRA and CDR2 YSYEKL.

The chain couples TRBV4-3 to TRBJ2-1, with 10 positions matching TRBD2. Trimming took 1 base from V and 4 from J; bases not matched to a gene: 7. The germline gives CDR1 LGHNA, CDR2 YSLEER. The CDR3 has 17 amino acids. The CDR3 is CASSQGGTSDTYNEQFF. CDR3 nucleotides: TGCGCCAGCAGCCAAGGGGGGACTAGCGACACATACAATGAGCAGTTCTTC.

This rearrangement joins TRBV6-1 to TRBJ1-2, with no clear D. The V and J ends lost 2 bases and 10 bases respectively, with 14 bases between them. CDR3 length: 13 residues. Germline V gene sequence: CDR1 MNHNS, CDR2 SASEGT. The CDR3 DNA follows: TGTGCCAGCAGTGAAAGGGCGGAGAGGGACTACACCTTC. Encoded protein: CASSERAERDYTF.

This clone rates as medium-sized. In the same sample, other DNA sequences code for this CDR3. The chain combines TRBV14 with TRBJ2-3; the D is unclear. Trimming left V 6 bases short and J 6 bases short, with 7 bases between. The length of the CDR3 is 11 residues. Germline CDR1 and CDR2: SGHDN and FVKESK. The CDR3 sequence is CASSLGDTQYF. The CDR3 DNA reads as TGTGCCAGCAGTCTTGGTGATACGCAGTATTTT.

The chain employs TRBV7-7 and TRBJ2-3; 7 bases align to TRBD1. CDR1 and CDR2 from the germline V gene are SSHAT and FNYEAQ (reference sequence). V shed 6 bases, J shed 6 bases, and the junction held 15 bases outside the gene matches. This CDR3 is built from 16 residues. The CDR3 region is CASRPIPPGQIDTQYF. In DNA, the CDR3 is TGTGCCAGCAGACCCATACCACCGGGACAGATCGATACGCAGTATTTT.

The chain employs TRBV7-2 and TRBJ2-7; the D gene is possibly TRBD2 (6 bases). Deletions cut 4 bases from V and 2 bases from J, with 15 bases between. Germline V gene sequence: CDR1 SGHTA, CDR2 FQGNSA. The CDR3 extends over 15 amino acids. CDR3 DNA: TGTGCCAGCAGCTCCTCCCGGTGGGGGGCCTACGAGCAGTACTTC. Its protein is CASSSSRWGAYEQYF.

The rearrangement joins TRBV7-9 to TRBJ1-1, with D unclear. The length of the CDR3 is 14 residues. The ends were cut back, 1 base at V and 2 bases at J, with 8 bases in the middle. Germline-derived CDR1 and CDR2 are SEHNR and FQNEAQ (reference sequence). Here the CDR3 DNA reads TGTGCCAGCAGCTTAGTAGCCCTAAACACTGAAGCTTTCTTT. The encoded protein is CASSLVALNTEAFF. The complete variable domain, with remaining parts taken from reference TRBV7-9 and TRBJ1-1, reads DTGVSQNPRHKITKRGQNVTFRCDPISEHNRLYWYRQTLGQGPEFLTYFQNEAQLEKSRLLSDRFSAERPKGSFSTLEIQRTEQGDSAMYLCASSLVALNTEAFFGQGTRLTVV.

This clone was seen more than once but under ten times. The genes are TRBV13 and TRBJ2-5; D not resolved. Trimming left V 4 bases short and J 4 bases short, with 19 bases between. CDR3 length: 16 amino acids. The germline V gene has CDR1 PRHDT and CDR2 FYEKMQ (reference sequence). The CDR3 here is CASSSLLDYVRETQYF. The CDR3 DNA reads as TGTGCCAGCAGCTCCCTTCTAGATTATGTCCGAGAGACCCAGTACTTC.

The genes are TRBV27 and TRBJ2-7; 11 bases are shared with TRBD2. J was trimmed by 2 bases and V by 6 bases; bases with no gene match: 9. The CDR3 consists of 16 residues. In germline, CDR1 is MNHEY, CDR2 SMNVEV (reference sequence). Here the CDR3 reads CASSHTTSGATYEQYF. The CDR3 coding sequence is TGTGCCAGCAGCCACACGACTAGCGGGGCTACCTACGAGCAGTACTTC.

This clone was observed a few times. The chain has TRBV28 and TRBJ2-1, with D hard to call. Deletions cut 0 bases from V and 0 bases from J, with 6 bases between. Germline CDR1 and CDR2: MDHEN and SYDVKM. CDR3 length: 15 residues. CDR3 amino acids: CASSLWQSSYNEQFF. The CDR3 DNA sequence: TGTGCCAGCAGTTTATGGCAGAGCTCCTACAATGAGCAGTTCTTC. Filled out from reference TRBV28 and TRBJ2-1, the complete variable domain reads DVKVTQSSRYLVKRTGEKVFLECVQDMDHENMFWYRQDPGLGLRLIYFSYDVKMKEKGDIPEGYSVSREKKERFSLILESASTNQTSMYLCASSLWQSSYNEQFFGPGTRLTVL.

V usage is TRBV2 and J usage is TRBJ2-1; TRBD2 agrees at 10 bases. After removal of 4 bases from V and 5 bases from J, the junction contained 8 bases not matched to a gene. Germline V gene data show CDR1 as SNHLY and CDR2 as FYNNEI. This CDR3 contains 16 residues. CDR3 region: CASSVASGSIDNEQFF. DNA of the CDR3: TGTGCCAGCAGTGTGGCTAGCGGGAGCATCGACAATGAGCAGTTCTTC.

This CDR3 is CASSPRPFGNSYNEQFF. In DNA form, the CDR3 reads TGTGCCAGCAGCCCACGGCCGTTCGGGAACTCCTACAATGAGCAGTTCTTC. This rearrangement joins TRBV7-9 to TRBJ2-1; D possibly corresponds to TRBD2 (5 bases). The CDR3 is 17 amino acids. The germline CDR1 and CDR2 sequences are SEHNR and FQNEAQ (reference sequence). V dropped 5 bases and J dropped 0 bases, with 17 bases sitting between them.